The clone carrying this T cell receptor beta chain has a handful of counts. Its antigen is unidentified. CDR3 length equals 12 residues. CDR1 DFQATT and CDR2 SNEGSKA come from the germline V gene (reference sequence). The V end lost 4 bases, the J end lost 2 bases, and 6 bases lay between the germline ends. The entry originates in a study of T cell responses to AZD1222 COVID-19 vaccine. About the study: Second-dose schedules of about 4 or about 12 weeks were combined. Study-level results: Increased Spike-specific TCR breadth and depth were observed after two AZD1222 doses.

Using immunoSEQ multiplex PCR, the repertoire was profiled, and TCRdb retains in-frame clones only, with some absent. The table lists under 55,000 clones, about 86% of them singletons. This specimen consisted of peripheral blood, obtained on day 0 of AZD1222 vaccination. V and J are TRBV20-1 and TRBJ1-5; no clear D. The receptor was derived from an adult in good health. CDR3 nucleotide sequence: TGCAGTGCTACTGAGGGCAATCAGCCCCAGCATTTT. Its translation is CSATEGNQPQHF.